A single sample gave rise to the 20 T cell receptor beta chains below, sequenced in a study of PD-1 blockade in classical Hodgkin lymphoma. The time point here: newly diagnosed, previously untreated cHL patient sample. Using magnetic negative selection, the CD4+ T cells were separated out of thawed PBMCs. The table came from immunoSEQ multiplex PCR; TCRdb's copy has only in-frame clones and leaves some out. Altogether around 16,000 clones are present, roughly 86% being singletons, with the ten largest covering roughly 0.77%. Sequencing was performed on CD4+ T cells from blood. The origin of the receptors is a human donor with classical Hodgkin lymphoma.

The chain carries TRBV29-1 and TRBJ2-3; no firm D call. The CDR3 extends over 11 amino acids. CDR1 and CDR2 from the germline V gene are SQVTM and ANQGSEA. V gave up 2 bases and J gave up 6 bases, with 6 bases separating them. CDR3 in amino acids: CSVENGDTQYF. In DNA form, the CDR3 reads TGCAGCGTTGAAAATGGTGATACGCAGTATTTT.

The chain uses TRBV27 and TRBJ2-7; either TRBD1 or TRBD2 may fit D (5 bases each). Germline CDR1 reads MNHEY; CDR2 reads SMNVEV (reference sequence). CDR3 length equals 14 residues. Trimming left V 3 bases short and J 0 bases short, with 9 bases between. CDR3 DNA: TGTGCCAGCAGTTTCACGAGGGGCTCCTACGAGCAGTACTTC. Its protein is CASSFTRGSYEQYF.

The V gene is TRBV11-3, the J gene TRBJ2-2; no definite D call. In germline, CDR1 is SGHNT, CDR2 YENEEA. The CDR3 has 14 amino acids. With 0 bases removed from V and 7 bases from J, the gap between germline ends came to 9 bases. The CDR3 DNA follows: TGTGCCAGCAGCTTAGATCCTGGGATCGGGGAGCTGTTTTTT. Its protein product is CASSLDPGIGELFF.

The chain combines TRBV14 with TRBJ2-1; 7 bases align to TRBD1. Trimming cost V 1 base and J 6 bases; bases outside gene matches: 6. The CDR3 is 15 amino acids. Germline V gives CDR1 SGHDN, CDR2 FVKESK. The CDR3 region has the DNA TGTGCCAGCAGCCAAGTCAGGGGGTATCGCAATGAGCAGTTCTTC. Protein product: CASSQVRGYRNEQFF.

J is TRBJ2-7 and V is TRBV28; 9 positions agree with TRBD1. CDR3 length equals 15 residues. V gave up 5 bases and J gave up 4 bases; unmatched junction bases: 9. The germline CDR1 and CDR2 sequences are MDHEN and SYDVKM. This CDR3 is CASSGPGTGFYEQYF. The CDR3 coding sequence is TGTGCCAGCAGTGGGCCTGGGACAGGGTTTTACGAGCAGTACTTC.

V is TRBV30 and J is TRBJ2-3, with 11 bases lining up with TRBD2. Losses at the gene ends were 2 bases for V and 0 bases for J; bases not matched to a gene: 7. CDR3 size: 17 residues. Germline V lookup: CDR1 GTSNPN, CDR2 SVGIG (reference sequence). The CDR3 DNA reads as TGTGCCTGGAGTTCCGATAGACTAGCGGGGAGCACAGATACGCAGTATTTT. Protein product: CAWSSDRLAGSTDTQYF.

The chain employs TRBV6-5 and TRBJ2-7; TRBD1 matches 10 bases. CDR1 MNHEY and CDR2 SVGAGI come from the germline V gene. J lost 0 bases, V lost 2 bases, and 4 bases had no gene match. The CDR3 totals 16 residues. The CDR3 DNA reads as TGTGCCAGCAGTTACGGGGGACAGGGGAGCTCCTACGAGCAGTACTTC. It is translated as CASSYGGQGSSYEQYF.

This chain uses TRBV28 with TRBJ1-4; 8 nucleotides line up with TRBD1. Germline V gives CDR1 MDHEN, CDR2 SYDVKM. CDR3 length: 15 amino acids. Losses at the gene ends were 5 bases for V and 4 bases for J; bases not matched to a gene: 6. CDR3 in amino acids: CASSGTGEFNEKLFF. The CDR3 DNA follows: TGTGCCAGCAGTGGGACAGGCGAATTTAATGAAAAACTGTTTTTT.

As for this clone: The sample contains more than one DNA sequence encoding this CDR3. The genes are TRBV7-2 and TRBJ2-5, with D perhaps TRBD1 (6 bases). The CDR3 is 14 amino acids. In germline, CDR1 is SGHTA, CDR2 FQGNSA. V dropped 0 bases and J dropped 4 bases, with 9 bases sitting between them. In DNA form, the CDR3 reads TGTGCCAGCAGCTTAGCTGGCAGGGGAGAGACCCAGTACTTC. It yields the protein CASSLAGRGETQYF.

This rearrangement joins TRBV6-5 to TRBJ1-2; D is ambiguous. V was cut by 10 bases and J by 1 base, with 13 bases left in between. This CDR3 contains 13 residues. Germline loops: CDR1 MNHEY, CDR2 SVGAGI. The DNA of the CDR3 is TGTGCCACCCAAGCGGGCCGTAACTATGGCTACACCTTC. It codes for CATQAGRNYGYTF.

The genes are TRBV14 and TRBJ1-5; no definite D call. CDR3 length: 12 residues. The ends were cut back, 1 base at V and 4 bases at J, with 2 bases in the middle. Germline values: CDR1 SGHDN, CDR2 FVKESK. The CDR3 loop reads CASSQGNQPQHF. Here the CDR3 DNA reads TGTGCCAGCAGCCAAGGGAATCAGCCCCAGCATTTT. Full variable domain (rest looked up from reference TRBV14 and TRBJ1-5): EAGVTQFPSHSVIEKGQTVTLRCDPISGHDNLYWYRRVMGKEIKFLLHFVKESKQDESGMPNNRFLAERTGGTYSTLKVQPAELEDSGVYFCASSQGNQPQHFGDGTRLSIL.

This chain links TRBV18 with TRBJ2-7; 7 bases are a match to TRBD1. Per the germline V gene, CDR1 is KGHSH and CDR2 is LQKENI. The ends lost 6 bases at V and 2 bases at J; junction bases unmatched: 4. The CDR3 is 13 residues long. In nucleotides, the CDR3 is TGTGCCAGCTCTAGAACAGGGGCCTACGAGCAGTACTTC. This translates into CASSRTGAYEQYF.

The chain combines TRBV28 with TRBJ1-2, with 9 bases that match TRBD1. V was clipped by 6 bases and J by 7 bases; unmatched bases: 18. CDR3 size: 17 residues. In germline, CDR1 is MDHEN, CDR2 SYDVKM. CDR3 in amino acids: CASSRGSGTGILGGYTF. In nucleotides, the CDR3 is TGTGCCAGCAGCCGGGGTTCCGGGACAGGGATCTTAGGTGGCTACACCTTC.

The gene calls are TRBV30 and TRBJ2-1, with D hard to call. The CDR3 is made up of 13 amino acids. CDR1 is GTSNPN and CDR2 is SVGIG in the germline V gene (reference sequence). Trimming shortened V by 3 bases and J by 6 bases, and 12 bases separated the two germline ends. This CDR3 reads CAWSIGTGNEQFF. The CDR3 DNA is TGTGCCTGGAGCATAGGAACGGGCAATGAGCAGTTCTTC. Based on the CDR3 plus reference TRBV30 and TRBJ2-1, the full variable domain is SQTIHQWPATLVQPVGSPLSLECTVEGTSNPNLYWYRQAAGRGLQLLFYSVGIGQISSEVPQNLSASRPQDRQFILSSKKLLLSDSGFYLCAWSIGTGNEQFFGPGTRLTVL.

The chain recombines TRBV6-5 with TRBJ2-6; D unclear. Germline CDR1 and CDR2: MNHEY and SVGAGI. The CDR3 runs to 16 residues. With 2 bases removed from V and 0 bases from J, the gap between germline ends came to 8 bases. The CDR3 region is CASSYRVLSGANVLTF. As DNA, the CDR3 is TGTGCCAGCAGTTACAGGGTCCTCTCTGGGGCCAACGTCCTGACTTTC.

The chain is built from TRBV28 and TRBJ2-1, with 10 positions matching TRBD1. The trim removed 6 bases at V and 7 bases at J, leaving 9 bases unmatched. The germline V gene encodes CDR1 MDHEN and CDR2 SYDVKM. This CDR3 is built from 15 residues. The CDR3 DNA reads TGTGCCAGCAGGTCTCCGGGACAGGGGAAGAATGAGCAGTTCTTC. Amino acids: CASRSPGQGKNEQFF.

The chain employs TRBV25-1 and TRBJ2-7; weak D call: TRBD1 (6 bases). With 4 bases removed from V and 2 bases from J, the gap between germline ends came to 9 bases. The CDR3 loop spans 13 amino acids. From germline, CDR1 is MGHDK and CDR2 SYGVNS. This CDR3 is CASSVPGAYEQYF. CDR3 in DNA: TGTGCCAGCAGTGTCCCAGGGGCCTACGAGCAGTACTTC.

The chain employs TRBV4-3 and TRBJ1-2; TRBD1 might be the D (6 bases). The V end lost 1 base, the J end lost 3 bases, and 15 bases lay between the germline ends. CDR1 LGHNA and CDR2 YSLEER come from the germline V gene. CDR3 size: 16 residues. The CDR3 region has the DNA TGCGCCAGCAGCCAAGGAGAATCGACAGGCTACTATGGCTACACCTTC. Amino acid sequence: CASSQGESTGYYGYTF.

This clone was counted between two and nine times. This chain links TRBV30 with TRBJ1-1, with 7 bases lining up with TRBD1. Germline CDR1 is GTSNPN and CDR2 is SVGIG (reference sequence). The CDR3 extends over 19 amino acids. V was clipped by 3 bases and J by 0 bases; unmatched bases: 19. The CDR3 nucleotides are TGTGCCTGGAGCCCCTTTACAGGGGAATTGATGCGCGTGAACACTGAAGCTTTCTTT. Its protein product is CAWSPFTGELMRVNTEAFF.

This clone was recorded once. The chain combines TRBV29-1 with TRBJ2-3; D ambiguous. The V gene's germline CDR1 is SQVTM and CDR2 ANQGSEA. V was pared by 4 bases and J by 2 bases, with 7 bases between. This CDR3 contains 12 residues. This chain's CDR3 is CSVGANTDTQYF. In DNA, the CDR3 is TGCAGCGTTGGGGCTAACACAGATACGCAGTATTTT.